Listed here is a single T cell receptor (beta chain). This clone was counted a single time. Its antigen specificity is not known. No per-base quality is available; no much larger clone lies one base away. TCRbeta CDR3 regions were amplified from genomic DNA using the immunoSEQ Assay, a bias-controlled multiplex PCR. From the authors' description of their analysis: Nucleated cell counts per sample were estimated from amplification of reference gene primers within the assay. To quantify the absolute abundance of each unique TCRbeta CDR3 rearrangement, sequence reads were collapsed and filtered. Productive Simpson clonality was computed per sample as the square root of Simpson's diversity index over productive rearrangements. The source is immuneACCESS, and TCRdb retained only in-frame sequences with V and J called. Part of the clones is not carried over; for the studies checked, unresolved V genes explain less than half of this, and the remainder is unexplained. Clone size and V and J calls were adopted from that table, with D and trimming inferred from the DNA. The sample includes around 340,000 clones, with about 83% observed a single time. 2.5% to 3% of the sample is taken by the ten largest.

Trimming accounts for 10 bases at V and 7 bases at J, while the number of junction bases matched to no gene is 13. The germline V gene (reference sequence) gives CDR1 as SEHNR and CDR2 as FQNEAQ. The CDR3 has 14 amino acids, counting the end cysteine and phenylalanine. Only the CDR3 portion is preserved as DNA: 42 bases, with reading frame beginning at the first base. This entry is derived from a study of blood T cell repertoires in COVID-19 (dated by TCRdb to 2019 to 2021). Looking at the study overall: Samples covering the acute and convalescent phases of COVID-19 were provided by collaborators in the United States, Italy and Spain. The prospective study material was composed of cDNA or gDNA derived from T cells, B-cell-depleted T cells, or PBMCs. The dataset comprised deeply sampled blood TCRbeta repertoires from subjects exposed to, actively infected with, or recovered from COVID-19. The repertoires were made available in a free public database intended to serve as a resource for research on the immune response to SARS-CoV-2. Samples came from the ongoing ImmuneRACE study (first 160 participants) plus 1,254 subjects from 6 global collaborators. Sample metadata almost always included a de-identified subject ID, COVID-19 status, age in years and sex. HLA class I and class II types, where available, came from metadata supplied by the sample provider rather than from assay-based typing. What the authors observed across the whole study: How much clinical and demographic metadata was included differed by source and by participant, and the metadata was provided uncurated.

The collaborating institutions used their own protocols to collect whole blood in K2EDTA tubes. Collaborator samples were shipped for TCRbeta analysis as frozen whole blood, isolated PBMCs, or DNA extracted from either sample type. The V gene is TRBV7-9 and the J gene is TRBJ2-1, and TRBD1 aligns with 7 junction nucleotides. Sequencing used peripheral blood. This receptor was taken from a man aged 25 to 45 with active or convalescent COVID-19. The base sequence is TGTGCCAACTCCCGGACAGGTTTAATGAATGAGCAGTTCTTC. It translates as CANSRTGLMNEQFF. The CDR3, completed at both ends by the reference TRBV7-9 and TRBJ2-1 genes, gives the full variable domain DTGVSQNPRHKITKRGQNVTFRCDPISEHNRLYWYRQTLGQGPEFLTYFQNEAQLEKSRLLSDRFSAERPKGSFSTLEIQRTEQGDSAMYLCANSRTGLMNEQFFGPGTRLTVL.